This T cell receptor beta chain was sequenced for a study of blood T cell repertoires in COVID-19. Study as a whole: The United States, Italy and Spain supplied acute and convalescent COVID-19 samples.

Authors' analysis steps: Researchers report that nucleated cell counts were estimated from reference gene primer amplification. The data were produced by immunoSEQ multiplex PCR, yet TCRdb's version contains in-frame clones alone and is incomplete. V, J and clone size are taken as reported in that table, and D and trimming were inferred from the DNA itself. The repertoire includes under 150,000 clones, approximately 83% of them detected once, and about 9.5% sits in the top ten. The source material was peripheral blood. This clonotype originated in a man aged 40-49 years with active or convalescent COVID-19.

The CDR3 here is CASNGQGRLNTEAFF. The CDR3 DNA sequence: TGTGCCAGCAATGGACAGGGGCGATTGAACACTGAAGCTTTCTTT. This chain links TRBV25-1 with TRBJ1-1; the match to TRBD1 covers 9 bases. Germline CDR1 is MGHDK and CDR2 is SYGVNS. The CDR3 runs 15 residues. J was trimmed by 0 bases and V by 7 bases; bases with no gene match: 6.